Listed here is a single T cell receptor (beta chain). Transcripts of RNA were the source for amplifying TCR beta CDR3 regions. HTBI primers were employed in first-round RT-PCR, then a second-round multiplex PCR followed. TCRdb fed the multiplex PCR reads into MiXCR, producing one record per CDR3 protein. The profile shows roughly 600,000 distinct CDR3 sequences, 35% to 45% of them singletons. The germline V and J ends were trimmed by 3 bases and 7 bases, with 16 bases remaining between them. The CDR3 has 14 amino acids. The germline gives CDR1 LNHDA, CDR2 SQIVND (reference sequence). This specimen comes from a study of Graves' ophthalmopathy and Graves' hyperthyroidism.

The sequenced material came from peripheral blood or thyroid tissue (not recorded which). The chain carries TRBV19 and TRBJ2-7, with D maybe TRBD1 (7 bases). The receptor comes from an adult man with Graves' hyperthyroidism. The CDR3 region has the DNA TGTGCCAGTAGTATTCGAGGGGGCGCGGGGGAGCAGTACTTC. Protein sequence: CASSIRGGAGEQYF.